The rows below give T cell receptor beta chains drawn from one sample of a study of T cell responses to AZD1222 COVID-19 vaccine. Only in-frame clones appear in the TCRdb table, and some are missing; sequencing was by immunoSEQ multiplex PCR. The sample comprises 90,000 or so clones, around 90% of which are singletons, and around 2% rests with the top ten. This material consisted of peripheral blood, taken on day 0 of AZD1222 vaccination. Receptor source: an adult in good health. The CDR3 runs from the conserved cysteine through the conserved F or W. The D gene is left open where the match is weak. Some rows mark clone size as missing; the rest say once, few, many or name a class of expanded clone.

j_call | d_call | v_call | clone_size | cdr3_nt | cdr3_aa
TRBJ2-7 | TRBD1 | TRBV7-9 | . | TGTGCCAGCAGCCCTACCACAGGGGTGCGCGAGCAGTACTTC | CASSPTTGVREQYF
TRBJ2-4 | TRBD2 | TRBV2 | . | TGTGCCAGCAGTGCCCGGACTAGCGGGGACATTCAGTACTTC | CASSARTSGDIQYF
TRBJ1-2 | TRBD1 | TRBV10-3 | . | TGTGCCATCAAAGGGACAGGGGACCATGGCTACACCTTC | CAIKGTGDHGYTF
TRBJ2-3 | . | TRBV7-2 | . | TGTGCCAGTAAATTTAGGGCCCTTACAGATACGCAGTATTTT | CASKFRALTDTQYF
TRBJ2-2 | . | TRBV11-3 | . | TGTGCCAGCAGCTTAGTCACAGCTACCGGGGAGCTGTTTTTT | CASSLVTATGELFF
TRBJ1-4 | . | TRBV29-1 | . | TGCAGCGTTAGGGGGGAAGTCGAAAAACTGTTTTTT | CSVRGEVEKLFF
TRBJ1-2 | . | TRBV20-1 | . | TGCAGTGCTAGTCACACCGCTAACTATGGCTACACCTTC | CSASHTANYGYTF
TRBJ1-1 | . | TRBV10-3 | once | TGTGCCATCAGGAGAGCTTTGGGCAGGGACACTGAAGCTTTCTTT | CAIRRALGRDTEAFF
TRBJ1-1 | . | TRBV27 | . | TGTGCCAGCAGTTCCAGGGACAACACTGAAGCTTTCTTT | CASSSRDNTEAFF
TRBJ1-2 | . | TRBV10-3 | . | TGTGCCATCACCGGTCCCTTGTCAGGGCCCAACTATGGCTACACCTTC | CAITGPLSGPNYGYTF
TRBJ2-3 | TRBD2 | TRBV7-3 | few | TGTGCCAGCAGCCCTAGACTAGCGGGGGGTGCAGATACGCAGTATTTT | CASSPRLAGGADTQYF
TRBJ1-6 | . | TRBV11-2 | . | TGTGCCAGCAGCTTCTCGGGCTATCCCCTCCACTTT | CASSFSGYPLHF
TRBJ1-2 | . | TRBV12-3/TRBV12-4 | . | TGTGCCAGCAGTTTCAGGGGAAACTATGGCTACACCTTC | CASSFRGNYGYTF
TRBJ2-3 | TRBD2 | TRBV5-4 | . | TGTGCCAGCAGCCCCATTCCCCCAGCGGGGGGAGCCACAGATACGCAGTATTTT | CASSPIPPAGGATDTQYF
TRBJ2-1 | . | TRBV6-4 | . | TGTGCCAGCAGTGATAACTCCTACAATGAGCAGTTCTTC | CASSDNSYNEQFF
TRBJ2-1 | . | TRBV19 | . | TGTGCCAGTAGTGGGCTTGCAGGTCAGAATGAGCAGTTCTTC | CASSGLAGQNEQFF
TRBJ1-2 | . | TRBV5-6 | . | TGTGCCAGCAGCCCCGGCGACTATGGCTACACCTTC | CASSPGDYGYTF
TRBJ2-3 | . | TRBV25-1 | . | TGTGCCAGCAGCCCTTCCCCAGGGTACGACGGGGCAGATACGCAGTATTTT | CASSPSPGYDGADTQYF
TRBJ1-2 | . | TRBV6-1 | . | TGTGCCAGCAGTGAAGCGGAAGGGGAGGGTGGCTACACCTTC | CASSEAEGEGGYTF
TRBJ1-2 | . | TRBV30 | . | TGTGCCTGGAGCGGCGGCTGGGGTTATGGCTACACCTTC | CAWSGGWGYGYTF
TRBJ1-2 | . | TRBV18 | . | TGTGCCAGCTCACCCGAAGGTGGACAGTCTTATGGCTACACCTTC | CASSPEGGQSYGYTF
TRBJ2-3 | . | TRBV27 | . | TGTGCCAGCAGTTTAGGGGGCCCCAGTACGCAGTATTTT | CASSLGGPSTQYF
TRBJ1-2 | TRBD1 | TRBV19 | . | TGTGCCAGTAGTATCTCGTGGGACAGAGCCGTTGGCTACACCTTC | CASSISWDRAVGYTF
TRBJ1-2 | TRBD1 | TRBV19 | . | TGTGCCAGTAGTAAGAGCACAGGGGCTTTGGGCTACACCTTC | CASSKSTGALGYTF
TRBJ2-4 | TRBD1 | TRBV5-1 | once | TGCGCCAGCAGCTTAGGGACAGGGGACATTCAGTACTTC | CASSLGTGDIQYF
TRBJ2-1 | TRBD2 | TRBV11-3 | . | TGTGCCAGCAGCTCTGGACTAGCGGACAATGAGCAGTTCTTC | CASSSGLADNEQFF
TRBJ1-1 | . | TRBV2 | . | TGTGCCAGCATCTATAACGGGGGGAGCACTGAAGCTTTCTTT | CASIYNGGSTEAFF
TRBJ1-1 | TRBD1 | TRBV7-9 | few | TGTGCCAGCAGCGATGGACAGGGGGGTAGTCGGGCAGCTACTGAAGCTTTCTTT | CASSDGQGGSRAATEAFF
TRBJ2-7 | TRBD2 | TRBV5-1 | . | TGCGCCAGCACCCTTCTAGCGGGAGGATCCTACGAGCAGTACTTC | CASTLLAGGSYEQYF
TRBJ1-4 | TRBD1 | TRBV25-1 | . | TGTGCCAGCAACCCCGGGACAGGAAAACTGTTTTTT | CASNPGTGKLFF
TRBJ2-1 | TRBD2 | TRBV7-3 | few | TGTGCCAGCAGCCCAGGACTAGCGGGAGGGGAGCAGTTCTTC | CASSPGLAGGEQFF
TRBJ2-3 | . | TRBV4-1 | . | TGCGCCAGCAGCCAAGGGTCCCGACAGGGAGGCTACGGCGGGGCAGATACGCAGTATTTT | CASSQGSRQGGYGGADTQYF
TRBJ1-2 | TRBD1 | TRBV18 | . | TGTGCCAGCTCACCATTCGACAGGGAGCCCTATGGCTACACCTTC | CASSPFDREPYGYTF
TRBJ1-1 | . | TRBV6-6 | . | TGTGCCAGCAGTCTAAATTCGCGCCGGGGGGTAAAAACTGAAGCTTTCTTT | CASSLNSRRGVKTEAFF
TRBJ1-1 | . | TRBV18 | . | TGTGCCAGCTCACCACAGTCCGAATGGTCCACTGAAGCTTTCTTT | CASSPQSEWSTEAFF
TRBJ1-3 | . | TRBV10-3 | . | TGTGCCATCAGTGAGGAACAGGGCTCGCGAAACACCATATATTTT | CAISEEQGSRNTIYF
TRBJ2-3 | TRBD2 | TRBV7-2 | once | TGTGCCAGCAGCTTAGCGGGAGGGACAGATACGCAGTATTTT | CASSLAGGTDTQYF
TRBJ2-7 | TRBD1 | TRBV6-5 | . | TGTGCCAGCCTCCTTTGGGACAGGGTATACTTC | CASLLWDRVYF
TRBJ2-4 | TRBD2 | TRBV4-1 | . | TGCGCCAGCAGCCAAGATCGGCTGGCGGGAGGGAACATTCAGTACTTC | CASSQDRLAGGNIQYF
TRBJ1-3 | TRBD1 | TRBV25-1 | . | TGTGCCAGCAGGGACAGGCTCTCTGGAAACACCATATATTTT | CASRDRLSGNTIYF
TRBJ1-5 | . | TRBV19 | . | TGTGCCAGTAATCAAGGAATCAATCAGCCCCAGCATTTT | CASNQGINQPQHF
TRBJ2-3 | . | TRBV5-1 | few | TGCGCCAGCAGCCGAAGGGACCCCACCACAGATACGCAGTATTTT | CASSRRDPTTDTQYF
TRBJ2-3 | TRBD2 | TRBV29-1 | . | TGCAGCGCTTCCTTACCTCAGAAAGGACTAGCGGGGAACCCCGGCACAGATACGCAGTATTTT | CSASLPQKGLAGNPGTDTQYF
TRBJ2-1 | . | TRBV2 | . | TGTGCCAGCGGGGGGACTTACAATGAGCAGTTCTTC | CASGGTYNEQFF
TRBJ2-2 | TRBD2 | TRBV5-1 | . | TGCGCCAGCAGCTCCCCAGCGCGATTAGCGGGAGGGAGTCCTGGGACCGGGGAGCTGTTTTTT | CASSSPARLAGGSPGTGELFF
TRBJ2-7 | . | TRBV6-5 | . | TGTGCCAGCAGTTACCAGGGGGGGAGAGGCGAGCAGTACTTC | CASSYQGGRGEQYF
TRBJ1-6 | . | TRBV4-3 | . | TGCGCCAGCAGCCAAGGGGGCCCCGGGACCCAAACTAGCTCCTATAATTCACCCCTCCACTTT | CASSQGGPGTQTSSYNSPLHF
TRBJ2-1 | . | TRBV7-2 | . | TGTGCCAGCAGCCCTCGAGCGGGCCTACCCTACAATGAGCAGTTCTTC | CASSPRAGLPYNEQFF
TRBJ2-5 | . | TRBV12-5 | . | TGTGCTAGTGGTTTGACCCTCAAAGAGACCCAGTACTTC | CASGLTLKETQYF
TRBJ1-2 | . | TRBV6-5 | . | TGTGCCAGCACTCCCACCGGGGGGGACTACTATGGCTACACCTTC | CASTPTGGDYYGYTF
TRBJ2-3 | . | TRBV2 | . | TGTGCCAGCATGGGGGGTAGTTCAGATACGCAGTATTTT | CASMGGSSDTQYF
TRBJ1-1 | . | TRBV18 | . | TGTGCCAGCTCACCACCGGGGGAGGACACTGAAGCTTTCTTT | CASSPPGEDTEAFF
TRBJ2-3 | . | TRBV7-7 | . | TGTGCTAGCAGCTTAGCTGGGGGGTCAGATACGCAGTATTTT | CASSLAGGSDTQYF